The rows below give T cell receptor beta chains drawn from one sample of a study of regulatory T cells in long-lasting Graves disease. One entry per CDR3 protein, called by TCRdb with MiXCR from the multiplex PCR reads. The sample lists about 540,000 distinct CDR3 sequences, about 13% seen once, with roughly a tenth in the top ten. The data also belong to a second study, concerning T cells in Graves' hyperthyroidism and ophthalmopathy.

Sample: peripheral blood mononuclear cells (PBMCs), taken at new diagnosis, from a patient treated with antithyroid drugs. These receptors were collected from a man under 40 with Graves disease. The CDR3 runs from the conserved cysteine through the conserved F or W. A D gene is named only where the DNA matches it firmly. Size is stated for part of the rows, as once, few or many counts, or as a class when the clone is expanded.

TRBV20-1	TRBJ2-7	few	.	TGCAGTGCTAGAGCCTCAAATGGACACGAGCAGTACTTC	CSARASNGHEQYF
TRBV9	TRBJ2-7	.	.	TGTGCCAGCAGCCCTAGACAACTTGGCTACGAGCAGTACTTC	CASSPRQLGYEQYF
TRBV20-1	TRBJ2-5	many	.	TGCAGTGCTAGAGATTCTAAGGGGGGCCAAGAGACCCAGTACTTC	CSARDSKGGQETQYF
TRBV5-1	TRBJ2-1	few	TRBD1	TGCGCCAGCAGCCGAGGGGGGACAGGGGGTGAGCAGTTCTTC	CASSRGGTGGEQFF
TRBV10-2	TRBJ1-5	.	.	TGCGCCAGCAGTGAACCCGGGTGGCATCAGCCCCAGCATTTT	CASSEPGWHQPQHF
TRBV5-6	TRBJ2-1	few	TRBD1	TGTGCCAGCAGAATTGAAGGGACAGGTCTCCGGGAGCAGTTCTTC	CASRIEGTGLREQFF
TRBV2	TRBJ2-5	many	.	TGTGCCAGCAGTGAAGACAGCGGACGAGAGACCCAGTACTTC	CASSEDSGRETQYF
TRBV3-1	TRBJ1-2	few	.	TGTGCCAGCAGCGAGGTGGGGAACTATGGCTACACCTTC	CASSEVGNYGYTF
TRBV6-5	TRBJ2-2	.	.	TGTGCCAGCAGCTCCTCGGGCAGGGTTCGTACCGGGGAGCTGTTTTTT	CASSSSGRVRTGELFF
TRBV19	TRBJ2-4	few	TRBD1	TGTGCCACAAACCCTCGGACAGGGTTCAAAAACATTCAGTACTTC	CATNPRTGFKNIQYF
TRBV5-6	TRBJ2-4	few	.	TGTGCCAGCAGCTTCCGGGGGCCCCTAAACATTCAGTACTTC	CASSFRGPLNIQYF
TRBV12-3/TRBV12-4	TRBJ1-5	many	.	TGTGCCAGCAGGGGGGCGGTTTCTTTCCATCAGCCCCAGCATTTT	CASRGAVSFHQPQHF
TRBV29-1	TRBJ1-1	many	TRBD1	TGCAGCGCCGAACCGGGACAGGGGGCAAGGGGTGTGAACACTGAAGCTTTCTTT	CSAEPGQGARGVNTEAFF
TRBV5-1	TRBJ2-1	many	.	TGCGCCAGCAGCACCGGGAGCTTGGCCTACAATGAGCAGTTCTTC	CASSTGSLAYNEQFF
TRBV7-3	TRBJ2-1	many	TRBD1	TGTGCCAGCAGTCAGGACAGGGGGCAAGGTGAGCAGTTCTTC	CASSQDRGQGEQFF
TRBV11-2	TRBJ2-7	many	TRBD2	TGTGCCAGCAGCCCGAGGGAGGGATCGTACGAGCAGTACTTC	CASSPREGSYEQYF
TRBV19	TRBJ1-5	.	.	TGTGCCAGTAGTATATCGCCCCCGGCAGGGGCGAGGGTAGGCCAGCCCCAGCATTTT	CASSISPPAGARVGQPQHF
TRBV29-1	TRBJ1-1	many	.	TGCAGCGTGGGTCAGGGGCGAGGCACTGAAGCTTTCTTT	CSVGQGRGTEAFF